The next 27 T cell receptor beta chains were all read from a single sample in a study of cytomegalovirus exposure and HLA in healthy donors. The PCR was carried out with 60 Vbeta primers and 13 Jbeta primers. TCRdb's table, derived via immunoSEQ multiplex PCR, lists solely in-frame clones and lacks some. The data show around 85,000 clones, 70% to 80% seen once. Sequencing input: PBMCs. Receptors originate from a woman in her 50s in good health and CMV-seropositive.

As concerns this clone: Other DNA sequences in the same sample also yield this CDR3. The V gene is TRBV6-1, the J gene TRBJ1-1; D may be TRBD1 (5 bases). V lost 6 bases, J lost 2 bases, and 13 bases lay in between. This CDR3 contains 14 residues. Looked up from germline, CDR1 is MNHNS and CDR2 is SASEGT. CDR3 bases: TGTGCCAGCAGCCCACAGACAGTTAACACTGAAGCTTTCTTT. Translation gives CASSPQTVNTEAFF.

In this sample, this clone turned up a few times. The CDR3: CASSVTSGGADTQYF. CDR3 nucleotides: TGTGCCAGCAGTGTGACTAGCGGGGGGGCAGATACGCAGTATTTT. This chain links TRBV6-4 with TRBJ2-3, with TRBD2 matching 14 bases. The CDR3 loop spans 15 amino acids. V shed 4 bases and J 4 bases; nucleotides not matched to a gene: 1. Germline CDR1 reads MRHNA; CDR2 reads SNTAGT.

In its sample, this clone was seen once. CDR3 coding DNA: TGTGCCAGCAGCCCCTCCGGGACAAACTACAATGAGCAGTTCTTC. Protein product: CASSPSGTNYNEQFF. The chain is built from TRBV9 and TRBJ2-1; D is perhaps TRBD1 (6 bases). V gave up 4 bases and J gave up 3 bases, with 14 bases separating them. This CDR3 comprises 15 residues. CDR1 is SGDLS, CDR2 YYNGEE, per germline.

This clone was detected a few times. The genes are TRBV18 and TRBJ1-5; the D gene is possibly TRBD1 (6 bases). Trimming took 3 bases from V and 3 from J, leaving 9 bases between them. CDR3 length: 14 residues. CDR1 KGHSH and CDR2 LQKENI come from the germline V gene. The chain's CDR3 is CASSPGTPNQPQHF. The CDR3 bases are TGTGCCAGCTCACCGGGGACACCCAATCAGCCCCAGCATTTT.

A few counts support this clone. In DNA form, the CDR3 reads TGTGCCACAAACAGAGGGGGGGGCCCGAACACTGAAGCTTTCTTT. Protein: CATNRGGGPNTEAFF. The chain uses TRBV19 and TRBJ1-1, with D possibly TRBD1 on 6 matching bases. The CDR3 totals 15 residues. CDR1 and CDR2 from the germline V gene are LNHDA and SQIVND (reference sequence). V lost 10 bases to trimming and J lost 1 base, with 19 bases between them.

The chain has TRBV7-9 and TRBJ2-3; a weak D match, TRBD2 (5 bases). The V end was cut by 2 bases, the J end by 4 bases, with 16 bases between. The CDR3 is 16 residues long. CDR1 is SEHNR and CDR2 is FQNEAQ in the germline V gene (reference sequence). The CDR3 sequence: CASSLSSGISPDTQYF. As DNA, the CDR3 is TGTGCCAGCAGCTTATCCAGCGGCATTAGTCCAGATACGCAGTATTTT.

The genes are TRBV7-2 and TRBJ2-7; D remains unclear. Germline CDR1 and CDR2: SGHTA and FQGNSA. Trimming took off 5 bases at V and 2 bases at J, with 7 bases between the two ends. CDR3 length equals 12 residues. Here the CDR3 reads CASSQHPYEQYF. CDR3 nucleotides: TGTGCCAGCAGCCAACACCCCTACGAGCAGTACTTC. The full variable domain, completed using reference TRBV7-2 and TRBJ2-7, is GAGVSQSPSNKVTEKGKDVELRCDPISGHTALYWYRQSLGQGLEFLIYFQGNSAPDKSGLPSDRFSAERTGGSVSTLTIQRTQQEDSAVYLCASSQHPYEQYFGPGTRLTVT.

The genes are TRBV19 and TRBJ1-5, with 9 bases identical to TRBD1. J was trimmed by 5 bases and V by 1 base; bases with no gene match: 0. Germline loops: CDR1 LNHDA, CDR2 SQIVND (reference sequence). This CDR3 has 14 residues. The CDR3, as DNA: TGTGCCAGTAGTATAGGGACAGGGGATCAGCCCCAGCATTTT. This encodes CASSIGTGDQPQHF.

The V gene is TRBV5-4, the J gene TRBJ1-6; tentative D call: TRBD1 (5 bases). The CDR3 spans 16 residues. V shed 2 bases and J shed 4 bases, with 13 bases lying between them. The V gene's germline CDR1 is SGHNT and CDR2 YYREEE (reference sequence). The DNA of the CDR3 is TGTGCCAGCAGCTTCGGGGGAATGCTTTATAATTCACCCCTCCACTTT. Protein sequence: CASSFGGMLYNSPLHF.

A few counts support this clone. V is TRBV5-6 and J is TRBJ1-1; possible D gene TRBD1, 6 bases. Germline V lookup: CDR1 SGHDT, CDR2 YYEEEE. Trimming cost V 3 bases and J 5 bases, with 20 bases left between them. The CDR3 extends over 16 amino acids. The CDR3 sequence is CASSSTLTGRRTEAFF. CDR3 sequence (DNA): TGTGCCAGCAGCTCGACACTTACAGGGCGGCGTACTGAAGCTTTCTTT.

The chain has TRBV7-8 and TRBJ2-7; D may be TRBD2 (5 bases). The V and J ends lost 3 bases and 0 bases respectively, with 12 bases between them. Looked up from germline, CDR1 is SGHVS and CDR2 is FQNEAQ. This CDR3 spans 15 amino acids. CDR3: CASSFPSGNSYEQYF. Here the CDR3 DNA reads TGTGCCAGCAGCTTCCCATCCGGGAACTCCTACGAGCAGTACTTC.

The chain has TRBV5-6 and TRBJ2-5; tentative D call: TRBD1 (6 bases). The CDR3 runs 14 residues. The V and J ends lost 1 base and 5 bases respectively, with 12 bases between them. In germline, CDR1 is SGHDT, CDR2 YYEEEE. CDR3 coding DNA: TGTGCCAGCAGCTTGCTAACTAGGGGGGAGACCCAGTACTTC. This gives the protein CASSLLTRGETQYF.

The chain recombines TRBV10-3 with TRBJ1-2; D unresolved. Per germline, CDR1 ENHRY and CDR2 SYGVKD. The CDR3 extends over 15 amino acids. The V and J ends lost 3 bases and 7 bases respectively, with 18 bases between them. CDR3 in DNA: TGTGCCATCAGTGACGGACTCGCGGTGAAGGGTGGCTACACCTTC. Residues: CAISDGLAVKGGYTF.

This chain uses TRBV9 with TRBJ2-2; D is unclear. Per germline, CDR1 SGDLS and CDR2 YYNGEE. The CDR3 is 15 amino acids. V was shortened by 4 bases and J by 4 bases, with 14 bases between the two germline ends. The CDR3 bases are TGTGCCAGCAGCCCACTAATGGCAGTCACCGGGGAGCTGTTTTTT. It translates to CASSPLMAVTGELFF.

The V call is TRBV11-3, the J call TRBJ2-4; a possible D gene is TRBD2 (5 bases). This CDR3 is built from 13 residues. V lost 5 bases and J lost 11, with 16 bases in between. The germline gives CDR1 SGHNT, CDR2 YENEEA. CDR3 sequence (DNA): TGTGCCAGCAGCCCCTTTCCGGGCGGGCTTCAGTACTTC. It translates to CASSPFPGGLQYF. Supplemented by reference TRBV11-3 and TRBJ2-4, the full variable domain reads EAGVVQSPRYKIIEKKQPVAFWCNPISGHNTLYWYLQNLGQGPELLIRYENEEAVDDSQLPKDRFSAERLKGVDSTLKIQPAELGDSAVYLCASSPFPGGLQYFGAGTRLSVL.

The genes are TRBV19 and TRBJ1-5; 7 bases align to TRBD1. This CDR3 has 15 amino acids. CDR1 and CDR2 from the germline V gene are LNHDA and SQIVND (reference sequence). V shed 7 bases, J shed 6 bases, and the junction held 12 bases outside the gene matches. CDR3 in amino acids: CASTFRGAGGQPQHF. The CDR3 DNA follows: TGTGCCAGTACCTTCCGAGGCGCAGGGGGTCAGCCCCAGCATTTT.

V gene TRBV15 combines with J gene TRBJ1-2; D is uncertain. The CDR3 loop spans 15 amino acids. The germline V gene has CDR1 LNHNV and CDR2 YYDKDF (reference sequence). The ends were cut back, 0 bases at V and 7 bases at J, with 15 bases in the middle. The CDR3 DNA follows: TGTGCCACCAGCAGAGATCCGAGCGGGTTGGGTGGCTACACCTTC. It yields the protein CATSRDPSGLGGYTF.

A single count supports this clone. The CDR3 region has the DNA TGCAGCGTTGGTGGAGAAGAGACCCAGTACTTC. This sequence encodes CSVGGEETQYF. The rearrangement uses TRBV29-1 and TRBJ2-5; D unclear. The CDR3 consists of 11 residues. CDR1 and CDR2 (germline): SQVTM, ANQGSEA. Trimming shortened V by 4 bases and J by 3 bases, and 6 bases separated the two germline ends.

This sequence joins TRBV5-1 and TRBJ1-2, with a weak D call TRBD1 (6 bases). Germline assignment: CDR1 SGHRS and CDR2 YFSETQ. The CDR3 runs to 13 residues. V was cut by 3 bases and J by 6 bases, with 12 bases left in between. CDR3 bases: TGCGCCAGCAGCTGGGACAAAACGGATGGCTACACCTTC. It yields the protein CASSWDKTDGYTF. The complete variable domain, with remaining parts taken from reference TRBV5-1 and TRBJ1-2, reads KAGVTQTPRYLIKTRGQQVTLSCSPISGHRSVSWYQQTPGQGLQFLFEYFSETQRNKGNFPGRFSGRQFSNSRSEMNVSTLELGDSALYLCASSWDKTDGYTFGSGTRLTVV.

This chain connects TRBV7-9 to TRBJ2-1, with 9 nucleotides matching TRBD1. The CDR3 extends over 16 amino acids. V was pared by 4 bases and J by 7 bases, with 11 bases of the junction left unmatched. Germline V gene sequence: CDR1 SEHNR, CDR2 FQNEAQ (reference sequence). In nucleotides, the CDR3 is TGTGCCAGCAGCTCCCAAACAGGGGGCGCTTCAAATGAGCAGTTCTTC. Translated, it gives CASSSQTGGASNEQFF.

The V and J genes are TRBV7-6 and TRBJ2-1; 10 nucleotides align to TRBD2. The CDR3 has 16 amino acids. V was pared by 0 bases and J by 8 bases, with 7 bases of the junction left unmatched. Germline V CDR1 and CDR2: SGHVS, FNYEAQ. CDR3 protein: CASSLAPSGSMYEQFF. The CDR3 DNA reads TGTGCCAGCAGCTTAGCGCCTAGCGGGAGTATGTATGAGCAGTTCTTC.

The chain couples TRBV11-2 to TRBJ2-2; 10 bases are a match to TRBD1. CDR3 length: 16 amino acids. The germline V gene has CDR1 SGHAT and CDR2 FQNNGV. Trimming cost V 5 bases and J 5 bases; bases outside gene matches: 8. The CDR3 here is CASSPWTGGGTGELFF. CDR3 DNA sequence: TGTGCCAGCAGCCCATGGACAGGGGGAGGGACCGGGGAGCTGTTTTTT.

J is TRBJ2-7 and V is TRBV11-2; tentative D call: TRBD2 (6 bases). CDR1 SGHAT and CDR2 FQNNGV come from the germline V gene. V gave up 5 bases and J gave up 5 bases, with 25 bases separating them. The CDR3 runs 17 residues. The CDR3 region has the DNA TGTGCCAGCAGCCGCGGGAAAAAGGGATTTTTCAAGAACGAGCAGTACGTC. Amino acids: CASSRGKKGFFKNEQYV.

The gene calls are TRBV7-9 and TRBJ1-1; 10 bases match TRBD1. Trimming at V came to 6 bases and at J to 11 bases, leaving 6 bases not matched to a gene. Germline loops: CDR1 SEHNR, CDR2 FQNEAQ (reference sequence). There are 12 residues in the CDR3. The CDR3 coding sequence is TGTGCCAGCAGTCGGGACAGGGGAGAGGCTTTCTTT. Translation: CASSRDRGEAFF.

The V and J genes are TRBV11-3 and TRBJ2-5; D is ambiguous. Germline V CDR1 and CDR2: SGHNT, YENEEA. V lost 4 bases and J 4 bases, leaving 10 bases between the germline ends. The CDR3 totals 13 residues. The CDR3 here is CASSYPPGETQYF. CDR3 sequence (DNA): TGTGCCAGCAGCTACCCCCCCGGAGAGACCCAGTACTTC.

The V and J genes are TRBV7-9 and TRBJ1-2; D is possibly TRBD1 (5 bases). This CDR3 has 15 amino acids. The germline CDR1 and CDR2 sequences are SEHNR and FQNEAQ (reference sequence). V shed 2 bases and J shed 7 bases, with 17 bases lying between them. The DNA for the CDR3 is TGTGCCAGCAGCTTATCGTCCCAGGGCGTCAGTGGCTACACCTTC. Translation: CASSLSSQGVSGYTF.

The chain has TRBV2 and TRBJ2-3; D is undetermined. Germline CDR1 SNHLY, CDR2 FYNNEI. V lost 4 bases, J lost 3 bases, and 5 bases lay in between. This CDR3 region has 12 residues. CDR3 sequence: CASSAQTDTQYF. The CDR3 nucleotides read TGTGCCAGCAGTGCCCAAACAGATACGCAGTATTTT.